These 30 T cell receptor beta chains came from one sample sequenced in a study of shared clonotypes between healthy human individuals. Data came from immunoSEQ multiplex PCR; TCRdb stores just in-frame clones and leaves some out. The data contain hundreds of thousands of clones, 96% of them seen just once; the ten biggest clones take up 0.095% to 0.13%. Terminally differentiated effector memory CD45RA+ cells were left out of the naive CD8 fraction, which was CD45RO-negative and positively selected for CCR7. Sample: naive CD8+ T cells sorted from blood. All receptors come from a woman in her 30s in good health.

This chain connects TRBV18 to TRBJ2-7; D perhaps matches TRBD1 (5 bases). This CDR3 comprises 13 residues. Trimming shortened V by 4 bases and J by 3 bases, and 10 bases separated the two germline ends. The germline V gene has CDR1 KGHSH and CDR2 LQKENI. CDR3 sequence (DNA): TGTGCCAGCTCACGACCGGACAACTACGAGCAGTACTTC. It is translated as CASSRPDNYEQYF.

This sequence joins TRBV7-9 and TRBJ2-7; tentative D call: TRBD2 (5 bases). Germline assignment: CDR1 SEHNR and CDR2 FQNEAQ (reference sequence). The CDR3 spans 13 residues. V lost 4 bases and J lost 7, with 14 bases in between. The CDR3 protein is CASSSDSRREQYF. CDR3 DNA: TGTGCCAGCAGCTCGGACTCGCGCCGGGAGCAGTACTTC.

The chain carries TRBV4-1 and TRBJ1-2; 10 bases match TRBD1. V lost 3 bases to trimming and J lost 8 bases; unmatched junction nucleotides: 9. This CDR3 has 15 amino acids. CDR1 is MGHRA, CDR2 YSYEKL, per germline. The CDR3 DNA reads TGCGCCAGCAGCCAGGACAGGGGGATAATCAGAGGCTACACCTTC. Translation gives CASSQDRGIIRGYTF.

CDR3 in amino acids: CASSFTGSYNEQFF. CDR3 sequence (DNA): TGTGCCAGCAGTTTCACGGGATCCTACAATGAGCAGTTCTTC. The chain uses TRBV28 and TRBJ2-1; possibly TRBD2 for D (5 bases). This CDR3 is 14 amino acids long. Germline values: CDR1 MDHEN, CDR2 SYDVKM. Trimming took off 3 bases at V and 1 base at J, with 7 bases between the two ends.

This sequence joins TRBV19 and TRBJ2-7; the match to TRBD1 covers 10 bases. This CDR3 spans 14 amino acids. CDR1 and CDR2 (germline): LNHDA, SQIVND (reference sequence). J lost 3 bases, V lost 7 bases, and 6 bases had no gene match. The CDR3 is CASTIGTGDYEQYF. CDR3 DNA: TGTGCCAGTACCATTGGGACAGGGGACTACGAGCAGTACTTC. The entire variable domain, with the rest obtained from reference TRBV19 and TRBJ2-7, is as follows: DGGITQSPKYLFRKEGQNVTLSCEQNLNHDAMYWYRQDPGQGLRLIYYSQIVNDFQKGDIAEGYSVSREKKESFPLTVTSAQKNPTAFYLCASTIGTGDYEQYFGPGTRLTVT.

CDR3 residues: CASSALQGRVLTDTQYF. The DNA for the CDR3 is TGTGCCAGCAGTGCCTTACAAGGGAGGGTTTTGACAGATACGCAGTATTTT. The rearrangement joins TRBV6-1 to TRBJ2-3, with 7 bases lining up with TRBD2. V lost 4 bases and J lost 3; bases outside the gene matches: 13. The germline gives CDR1 MNHNS, CDR2 SASEGT. The CDR3 totals 17 residues.

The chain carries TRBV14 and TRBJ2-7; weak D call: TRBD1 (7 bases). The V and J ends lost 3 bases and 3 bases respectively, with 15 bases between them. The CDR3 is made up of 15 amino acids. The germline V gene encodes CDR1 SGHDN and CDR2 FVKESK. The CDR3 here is CASSHHAGGIYEQYF. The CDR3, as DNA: TGTGCCAGCAGCCATCACGCAGGGGGGATCTACGAGCAGTACTTC.

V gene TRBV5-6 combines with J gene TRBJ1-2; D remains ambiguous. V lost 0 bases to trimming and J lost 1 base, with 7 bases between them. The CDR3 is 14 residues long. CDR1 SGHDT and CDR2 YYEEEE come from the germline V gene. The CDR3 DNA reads TGTGCCAGCAGCTTGGCCGGGGATAACTATGGCTACACCTTC. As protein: CASSLAGDNYGYTF.

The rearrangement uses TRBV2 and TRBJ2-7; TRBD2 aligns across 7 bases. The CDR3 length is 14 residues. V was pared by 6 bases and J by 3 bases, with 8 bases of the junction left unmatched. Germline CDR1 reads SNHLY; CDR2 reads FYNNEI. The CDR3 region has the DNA TGTGCCAGCAGGCGGGGCGGGAGTGGCTACGAGCAGTACTTC. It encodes CASRRGGSGYEQYF.

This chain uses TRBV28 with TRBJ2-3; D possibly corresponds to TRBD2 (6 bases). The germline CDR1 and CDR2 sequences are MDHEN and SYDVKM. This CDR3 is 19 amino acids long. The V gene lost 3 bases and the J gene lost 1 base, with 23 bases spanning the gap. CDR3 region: CASSLLGGTVSFGTDTQYF. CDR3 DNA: TGTGCCAGCAGTTTGCTAGGCGGGACCGTTTCGTTCGGCACAGATACGCAGTATTTT.

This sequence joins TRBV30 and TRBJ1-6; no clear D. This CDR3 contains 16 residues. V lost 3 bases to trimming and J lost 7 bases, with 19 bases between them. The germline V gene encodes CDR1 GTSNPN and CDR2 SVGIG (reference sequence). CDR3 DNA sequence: TGTGCCTGGAGCCATGACATAACGGGAAGCAATTCACCCCTCCACTTT. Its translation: CAWSHDITGSNSPLHF.

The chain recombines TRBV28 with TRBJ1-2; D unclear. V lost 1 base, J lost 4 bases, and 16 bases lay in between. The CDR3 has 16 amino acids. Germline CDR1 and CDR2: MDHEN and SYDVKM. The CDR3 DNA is TGTGCCAGCAGTTTATCCCCAGTAGAGCTTCCCTATGGCTACACCTTC. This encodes CASSLSPVELPYGYTF.

The CDR3 spells CASSSSGSYNEQFF. Written as DNA, the CDR3 is TGTGCCAGTAGTTCTAGCGGGAGCTACAATGAGCAGTTCTTC. This chain uses TRBV19 with TRBJ2-1; 10 bases are shared with TRBD2. The junction had 1 base not matched to a gene; V was cut back by 5 bases and J by 3 bases. The CDR3 sequence is 14 residues long. The germline CDR1 and CDR2 sequences are LNHDA and SQIVND (reference sequence). Full variable domain (outside the CDR3, taken from reference TRBV19 and TRBJ2-1): DGGITQSPKYLFRKEGQNVTLSCEQNLNHDAMYWYRQDPGQGLRLIYYSQIVNDFQKGDIAEGYSVSREKKESFPLTVTSAQKNPTAFYLCASSSSGSYNEQFFGPGTRLTVL.

CDR3 bases: TGTGCCAGCAGCTCGGAGGGACAGGGGTACTACGAGCAGTACTTC. Protein product: CASSSEGQGYYEQYF. The rearrangement uses TRBV5-6 and TRBJ2-7; 10 bases fit TRBD1. Germline V lookup: CDR1 SGHDT, CDR2 YYEEEE. This CDR3 has 15 amino acids. J lost 3 bases, V lost 3 bases, and 6 bases had no gene match.

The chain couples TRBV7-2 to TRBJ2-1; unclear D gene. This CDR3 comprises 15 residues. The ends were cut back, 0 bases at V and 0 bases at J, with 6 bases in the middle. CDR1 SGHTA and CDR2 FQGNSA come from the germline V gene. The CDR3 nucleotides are TGTGCCAGCAGCTTAGCGATTAGCTCCTACAATGAGCAGTTCTTC. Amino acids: CASSLAISSYNEQFF.

CDR3 region: CASSGWRSANYGYTF. In nucleotides, the CDR3 is TGTGCCAGCAGCGGATGGAGATCAGCTAACTATGGCTACACCTTC. The chain uses TRBV9 and TRBJ1-2; D gene unclear. Trimming removed 3 bases from V and 0 bases from J, with 12 bases in between. Germline CDR1 is SGDLS and CDR2 is YYNGEE. The CDR3 is 15 amino acids. Combining the CDR3 with reference TRBV9 and TRBJ1-2 gives the whole variable domain DSGVTQTPKHLITATGQRVTLRCSPRSGDLSVYWYQQSLDQGLQFLIQYYNGEERAKGNILERFSAQQFPDLHSELNLSSLELGDSALYFCASSGWRSANYGYTFGSGTRLTVV.

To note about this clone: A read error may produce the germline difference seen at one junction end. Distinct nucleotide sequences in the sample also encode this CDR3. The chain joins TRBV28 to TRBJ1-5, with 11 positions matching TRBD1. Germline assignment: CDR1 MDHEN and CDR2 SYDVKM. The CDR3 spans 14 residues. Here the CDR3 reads CASSLGQGAQPQHF. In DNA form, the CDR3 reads TGTGCCAGCAGCCTCGGACAGGGGGCCCAGCCTCAGCATTTT.

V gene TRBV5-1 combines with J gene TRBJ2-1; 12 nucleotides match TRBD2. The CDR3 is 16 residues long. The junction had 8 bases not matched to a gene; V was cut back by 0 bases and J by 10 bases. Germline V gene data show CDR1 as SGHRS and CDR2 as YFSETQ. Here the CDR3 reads CASSLGLAGGPREQFF. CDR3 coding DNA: TGCGCCAGCAGCTTGGGGCTAGCGGGAGGGCCCCGGGAGCAGTTCTTC.

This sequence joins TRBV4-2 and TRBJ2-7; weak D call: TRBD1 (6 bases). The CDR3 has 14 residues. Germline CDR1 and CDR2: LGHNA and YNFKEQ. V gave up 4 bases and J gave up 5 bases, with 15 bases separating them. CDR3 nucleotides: TGTGCCAGCAGCCCTTCTTGGGGGCACCACGAGCAGTACTTC. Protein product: CASSPSWGHHEQYF.

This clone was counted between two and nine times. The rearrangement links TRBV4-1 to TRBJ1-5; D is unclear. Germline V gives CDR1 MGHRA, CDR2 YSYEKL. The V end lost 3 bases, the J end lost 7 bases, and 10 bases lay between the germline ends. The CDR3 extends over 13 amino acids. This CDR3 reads CASSHGPKQPQHF. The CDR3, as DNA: TGCGCCAGCAGCCACGGCCCGAAACAGCCCCAGCATTTT.

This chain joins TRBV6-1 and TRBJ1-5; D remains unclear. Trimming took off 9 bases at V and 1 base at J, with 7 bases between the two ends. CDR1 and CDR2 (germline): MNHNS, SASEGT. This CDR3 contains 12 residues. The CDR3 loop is CASLESNQPQHF. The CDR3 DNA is TGTGCCAGTTTAGAGAGCAATCAGCCCCAGCATTTT.

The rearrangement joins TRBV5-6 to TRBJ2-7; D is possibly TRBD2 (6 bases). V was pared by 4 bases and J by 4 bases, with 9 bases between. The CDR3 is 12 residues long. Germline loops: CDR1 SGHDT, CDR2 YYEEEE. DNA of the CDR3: TGTGCCAGCAGCGGTCGGGAGTACGAGCAGTACTTC. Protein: CASSGREYEQYF.

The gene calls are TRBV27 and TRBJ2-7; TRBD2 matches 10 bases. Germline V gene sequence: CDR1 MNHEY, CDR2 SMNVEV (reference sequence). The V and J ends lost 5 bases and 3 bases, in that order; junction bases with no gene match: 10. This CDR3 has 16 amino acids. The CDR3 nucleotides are TGTGCCAGCAGTCCACCCAGCGGGAGGGGAGACTACGAGCAGTACTTC. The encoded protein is CASSPPSGRGDYEQYF.

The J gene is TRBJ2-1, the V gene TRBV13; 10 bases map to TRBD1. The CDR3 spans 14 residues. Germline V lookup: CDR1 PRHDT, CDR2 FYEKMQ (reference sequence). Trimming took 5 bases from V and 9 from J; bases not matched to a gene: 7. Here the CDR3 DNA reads TGTGCCAGCAGCGCCGGGACAGGGGTTCCTGAGCAGTTCTTC. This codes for CASSAGTGVPEQFF. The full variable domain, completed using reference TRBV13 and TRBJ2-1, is AAGVIQSPRHLIKEKRETATLKCYPIPRHDTVYWYQQGPGQDPQFLISFYEKMQSDKGSIPDRFSAQQFSDYHSELNMSSLELGDSALYFCASSAGTGVPEQFFGPGTRLTVL.

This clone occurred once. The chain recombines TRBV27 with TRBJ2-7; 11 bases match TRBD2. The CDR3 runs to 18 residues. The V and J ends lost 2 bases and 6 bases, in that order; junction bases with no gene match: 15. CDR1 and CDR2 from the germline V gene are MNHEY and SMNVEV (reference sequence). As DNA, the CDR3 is TGTGCCAGCAGTTTAACCCGGACTAGCGGGTATACTACGGTCGAGCAGTACTTC. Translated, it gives CASSLTRTSGYTTVEQYF.

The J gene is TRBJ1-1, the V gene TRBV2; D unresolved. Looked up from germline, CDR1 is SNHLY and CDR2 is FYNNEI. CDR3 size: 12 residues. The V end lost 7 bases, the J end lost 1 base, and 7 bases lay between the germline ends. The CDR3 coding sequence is TGTGCCAGCACGGGAGCGAACACTGAAGCTTTCTTT. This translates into CASTGANTEAFF.

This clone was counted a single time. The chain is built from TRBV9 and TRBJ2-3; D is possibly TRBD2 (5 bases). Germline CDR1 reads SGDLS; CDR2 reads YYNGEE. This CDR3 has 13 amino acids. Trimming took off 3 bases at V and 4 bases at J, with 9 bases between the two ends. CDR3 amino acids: CASSASGSDTQYF. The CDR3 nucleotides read TGTGCCAGCAGCGCGAGCGGCTCAGATACGCAGTATTTT.

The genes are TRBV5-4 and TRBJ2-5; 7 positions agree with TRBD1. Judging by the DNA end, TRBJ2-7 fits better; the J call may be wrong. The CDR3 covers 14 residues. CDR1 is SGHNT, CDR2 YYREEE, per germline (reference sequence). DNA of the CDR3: TGTGCCAGCAGCATTAAGACAGGGACACCCGAGCAGTACTTC. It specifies CASSIKTGTPEQYF.

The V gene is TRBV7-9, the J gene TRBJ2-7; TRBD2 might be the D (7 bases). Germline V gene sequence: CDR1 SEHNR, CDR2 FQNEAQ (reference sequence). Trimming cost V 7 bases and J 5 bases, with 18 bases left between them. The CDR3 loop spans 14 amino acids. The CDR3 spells CASTSSGGADEQYF. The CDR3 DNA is TGTGCCAGCACCTCCTCGGGGGGCGCGGACGAGCAGTACTTC.

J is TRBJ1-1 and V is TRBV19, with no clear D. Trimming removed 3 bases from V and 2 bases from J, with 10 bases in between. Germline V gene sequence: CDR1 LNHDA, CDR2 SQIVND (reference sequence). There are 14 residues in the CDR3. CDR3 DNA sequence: TGTGCCAGTAGTATCACGCCGGGAAACACTGAAGCTTTCTTT. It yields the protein CASSITPGNTEAFF.